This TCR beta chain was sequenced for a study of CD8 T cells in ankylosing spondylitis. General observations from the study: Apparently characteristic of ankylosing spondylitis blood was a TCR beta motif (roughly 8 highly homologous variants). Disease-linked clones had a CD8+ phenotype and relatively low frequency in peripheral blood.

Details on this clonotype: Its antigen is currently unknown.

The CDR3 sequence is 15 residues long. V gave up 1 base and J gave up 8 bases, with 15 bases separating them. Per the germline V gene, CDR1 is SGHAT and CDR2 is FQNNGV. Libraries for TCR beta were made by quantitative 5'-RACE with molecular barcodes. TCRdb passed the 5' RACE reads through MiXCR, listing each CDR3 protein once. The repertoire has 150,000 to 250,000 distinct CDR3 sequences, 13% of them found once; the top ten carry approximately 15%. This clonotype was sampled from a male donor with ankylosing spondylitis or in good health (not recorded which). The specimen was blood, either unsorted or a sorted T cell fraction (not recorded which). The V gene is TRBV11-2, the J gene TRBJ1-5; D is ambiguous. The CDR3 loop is CASSLGSGGWEPQHF. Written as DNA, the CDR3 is TGTGCCAGCAGCTTAGGGTCGGGAGGGTGGGAGCCCCAGCATTTT.